This T cell receptor (beta chain) emerged from a study of blood T cell repertoires in COVID-19. At the level of the study: COVID-19 samples from acute and convalescent phases originated in the United States, Italy and Spain. Sources were T cells, B-cell-depleted T cells, or PBMCs; the material itself was cDNA or gDNA.

Under the authors' procedure: Estimated nucleated cell counts came from reference gene primer amplification. Here immunoSEQ multiplex PCR was the method, and the copy in TCRdb shows in-frame clones only, minus some. V, J and clone size reflect that table, while D and trimming were determined from the DNA. The table lists roughly 140,000 clones, around four fifths of them singletons. V dropped 2 bases and J dropped 6; count of bases not matched to a gene: 9. Germline loops: CDR1 SGHRS, CDR2 YFSETQ. This CDR3 is built from 16 residues. This TCR derives from a woman of 80 years or more with acute or convalescent COVID-19. The V call is TRBV5-1, the J call TRBJ2-1; 9 bases align to TRBD2. Sequenced input: peripheral blood. The DNA for the CDR3 is TGCGCCAGCAGCTTAACCTCTAGCGGGGTCGTCAATGAGCAGTTCTTC. Translated: CASSLTSSGVVNEQFF.